This entry lists 19 T cell receptor beta chains sequenced from one sample in a study of OX40 agonist ivuxolimab in advanced cancers. The assay was immunoSEQ multiplex PCR, and TCRdb's table has in-frame clones only and misses some. The table lists more than 80,000 clones, 90% to 95% of them singletons. Here the sequenced sample was CD4+ or CD8+ T cells sorted from blood, taken in a trial of the OX40 agonist ivuxolimab. These receptors came from an adult with an advanced solid tumor such as melanoma, head and neck, liver or kidney cancer.

This chain uses TRBV6-5 with TRBJ1-5; D ambiguous. Trimming shortened V by 2 bases and J by 2 bases, and 1 base separated the two germline ends. Per the germline V gene, CDR1 is MNHEY and CDR2 is SVGAGI. The CDR3 covers 12 residues. This chain's CDR3 is CASSYGNQPQHF. CDR3 coding DNA: TGTGCCAGCAGTTACGGCAATCAGCCCCAGCATTTT.

This clone was recorded only once. The CDR3 reads CATSDRLAEYTDTQYF. In DNA form, the CDR3 reads TGTGCCACCAGCGACAGACTAGCGGAATACACAGATACGCAGTATTTT. This sequence joins TRBV15 and TRBJ2-3; 9 bases fit TRBD2. V lost 5 bases, J lost 2 bases, and 8 bases stayed unmatched. The CDR3 is 16 residues long. Germline CDR1 and CDR2: LNHNV and YYDKDF (reference sequence).

The chain couples TRBV18 to TRBJ2-1; 8 bases are a match to TRBD2. V lost 1 base and J lost 4; bases outside the gene matches: 3. CDR1 and CDR2 (germline): KGHSH, LQKENI. This CDR3 is built from 15 residues. CDR3 sequence: CASSPLGGGYNEQFF. For the CDR3, the DNA is TGTGCCAGCTCACCACTCGGGGGGGGGTACAATGAGCAGTTCTTC.

The rearrangement joins TRBV29-1 to TRBJ2-3; perhaps TRBD2 as D (5 bases). This CDR3 spans 13 amino acids. Germline V gene sequence: CDR1 SQVTM, CDR2 ANQGSEA. V was cut by 2 bases and J by 5 bases, with 11 bases left in between. CDR3 region: CSVETGKRDTQYF. The CDR3 DNA is TGCAGCGTTGAAACGGGAAAGAGAGATACGCAGTATTTT.

The chain links TRBV4-3 to TRBJ1-3; 8 nucleotides agree with TRBD1. Per the germline V gene, CDR1 is LGHNA and CDR2 is YSLEER. With V trimmed by 4 bases and J by 5 bases, 7 bases remained unmatched. The CDR3 spans 15 residues. For the CDR3, the DNA is TGCGCCAGCAGCCCAACTCGGACAGGGAGAAACACCATATATTTT. This gives the protein CASSPTRTGRNTIYF.

The gene calls are TRBV28 and TRBJ1-6; the D is unclear. The CDR3 has 18 residues. The V and J ends lost 0 bases and 0 bases respectively, with 12 bases between them. The germline V gene encodes CDR1 MDHEN and CDR2 SYDVKM. Here the CDR3 DNA reads TGTGCCAGCAGTTTATGGATGCTAACCAGCTCCTATAATTCACCCCTCCACTTT. Protein sequence: CASSLWMLTSSYNSPLHF.

V gene TRBV5-5 combines with J gene TRBJ1-2; tentative D call: TRBD1 (5 bases). Per germline, CDR1 SGHKS and CDR2 YYEKEE (reference sequence). The CDR3 covers 15 residues. Trimming removed 0 bases at V and 4 bases at J, with 13 bases between. The CDR3 DNA reads as TGTGCCAGCAGCTTGGTACAGGCCACCAGCTATGGCTACACCTTC. It specifies CASSLVQATSYGYTF.

This clone occurred once. The J gene is TRBJ2-7, the V gene TRBV5-4, with a weak D call TRBD2 (5 bases). There are 13 residues in the CDR3. Trimming shortened V by 0 bases and J by 6 bases, and 10 bases separated the two germline ends. The germline V gene encodes CDR1 SGHNT and CDR2 YYREEE (reference sequence). The CDR3 is CASSLGREREQYV. CDR3 sequence (DNA): TGTGCCAGCAGCTTGGGACGGGAACGCGAGCAGTACGTC.

This rearrangement joins TRBV7-2 to TRBJ2-3; 11 bases agree with TRBD2. The CDR3 sequence is 16 residues long. CDR1 and CDR2 from the germline V gene are SGHTA and FQGNSA. V gave up 4 bases and J gave up 2 bases; unmatched junction bases: 5. This CDR3 is CASSSLAGGITDTQYF. The CDR3 DNA reads as TGTGCCAGCAGCTCCTTAGCGGGAGGGATCACAGATACGCAGTATTTT.

The J gene is TRBJ2-3, the V gene TRBV20-1; TRBD2 might be the D (6 bases). Germline loops: CDR1 DFQATT, CDR2 SNEGSKA (reference sequence). Trimming removed 7 bases from V and 5 bases from J, with 10 bases in between. The CDR3 is 11 residues long. CDR3 bases: TGCAGTGTCTGGACTATAGATACGCAGTATTTT. Its protein product is CSVWTIDTQYF.

V and J are TRBV28 and TRBJ1-1; no firm D call. Germline V gives CDR1 MDHEN, CDR2 SYDVKM. CDR3 length: 12 amino acids. V gave up 4 bases and J gave up 6 bases, with 9 bases separating them. In DNA form, the CDR3 reads TGTGCCAGCAGTTCTCATATCGCTGAAGCTTTCTTT. Residues: CASSSHIAEAFF. The full variable domain, rest sourced from reference TRBV28 and TRBJ1-1, is DVKVTQSSRYLVKRTGEKVFLECVQDMDHENMFWYRQDPGLGLRLIYFSYDVKMKEKGDIPEGYSVSREKKERFSLILESASTNQTSMYLCASSSHIAEAFFGQGTRLTVV.

The CDR3 reads CASSLEIQIGTDTQYF. CDR3 bases: TGTGCCAGCAGCTTAGAAATTCAGATTGGCACAGATACGCAGTATTTT. This chain uses TRBV7-2 with TRBJ2-3, with D unclear. Germline V gene lookup returns CDR1 SGHTA and CDR2 FQGNSA. The CDR3 extends over 16 amino acids. Trimming pared 1 base from V and 1 base from J, leaving 12 bases between.

The chain links TRBV5-1 to TRBJ2-1; 7 bases align to TRBD2. The CDR3 has 14 amino acids. Per the germline V gene, CDR1 is SGHRS and CDR2 is YFSETQ. V dropped 4 bases and J dropped 1; count of bases not matched to a gene: 2. The CDR3, as DNA: TGCGCCAGCAGCGGCGGGGGTTCCTACAATGAGCAGTTCTTC. Protein product: CASSGGGSYNEQFF.

Here the CDR3 reads CASSLGLAAYNEQFF. Written as DNA, the CDR3 is TGTGCCAGCAGTCTTGGACTAGCCGCCTACAATGAGCAGTTCTTC. J is TRBJ2-1 and V is TRBV2, with 8 nucleotides matching TRBD2. V lost 5 bases to trimming and J lost 2 bases; unmatched junction nucleotides: 5. Germline V CDR1 and CDR2: SNHLY, FYNNEI. This CDR3 contains 15 residues.

The V gene is TRBV27, the J gene TRBJ2-6; no reliable D call. Trimming took 6 bases from V and 4 from J, leaving 19 bases between them. Germline CDR1 is MNHEY and CDR2 is SMNVEV (reference sequence). CDR3 length: 17 amino acids. CDR3 bases: TGTGCCAGCAGCCCACGGGCCCACGACTGGGGGGCCAACGTCCTGACTTTC. Amino acid sequence: CASSPRAHDWGANVLTF.

The chain employs TRBV2 and TRBJ1-2, with a possible D match to TRBD1 (5 bases). Germline V gene data show CDR1 as SNHLY and CDR2 as FYNNEI. V dropped 5 bases and J dropped 2 bases, with 15 bases sitting between them. CDR3 size: 15 residues. CDR3 bases: TGTGCCAGCAGTTACATCAGGGAGGGGAACTATGGCTACACCTTC. Its translation is CASSYIREGNYGYTF.

The genes are TRBV28 and TRBJ1-2, with TRBD1 matching 9 bases. The CDR3 runs 19 residues. In germline, CDR1 is MDHEN, CDR2 SYDVKM. The trim removed 6 bases at V and 3 bases at J, leaving 20 bases unmatched. The CDR3 sequence: CASSGPRDRERYRYYGYTF. The CDR3 DNA follows: TGTGCCAGCAGCGGCCCCCGGGACAGGGAACGATATAGGTACTATGGCTACACCTTC.

The chain employs TRBV15 and TRBJ1-6; D might be TRBD1 (6 bases). This CDR3 region has 15 residues. CDR1 is LNHNV, CDR2 YYDKDF, per germline (reference sequence). Trimming stripped 8 bases from V and 7 bases from J, with 18 bases between. CDR3 loop: CATRNQGNRNSPLHF. In DNA, the CDR3 is TGTGCCACCCGTAATCAGGGGAACAGAAATTCACCCCTCCACTTT.

This chain's CDR3 is CAWRQGIYTGELFF. Here the CDR3 DNA reads TGTGCCTGGAGGCAGGGGATTTACACCGGGGAGCTGTTTTTT. The chain links TRBV30 to TRBJ2-2; TRBD1 might be the D (6 bases). Germline V gene lookup returns CDR1 GTSNPN and CDR2 SVGIG (reference sequence). The CDR3 has 14 residues. Trimming took off 3 bases at V and 3 bases at J, with 11 bases between the two ends.